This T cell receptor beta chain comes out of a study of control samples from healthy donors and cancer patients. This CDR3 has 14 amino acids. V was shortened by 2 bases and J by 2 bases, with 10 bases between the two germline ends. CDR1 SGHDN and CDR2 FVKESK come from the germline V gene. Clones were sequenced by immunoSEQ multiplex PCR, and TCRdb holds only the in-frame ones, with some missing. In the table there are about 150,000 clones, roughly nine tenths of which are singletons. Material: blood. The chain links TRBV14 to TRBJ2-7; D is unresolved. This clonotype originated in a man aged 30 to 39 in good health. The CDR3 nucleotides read TGTGCCAGCAGCCAAAATACTGGAACCTACGAGCAGTACTTC. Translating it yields CASSQNTGTYEQYF.